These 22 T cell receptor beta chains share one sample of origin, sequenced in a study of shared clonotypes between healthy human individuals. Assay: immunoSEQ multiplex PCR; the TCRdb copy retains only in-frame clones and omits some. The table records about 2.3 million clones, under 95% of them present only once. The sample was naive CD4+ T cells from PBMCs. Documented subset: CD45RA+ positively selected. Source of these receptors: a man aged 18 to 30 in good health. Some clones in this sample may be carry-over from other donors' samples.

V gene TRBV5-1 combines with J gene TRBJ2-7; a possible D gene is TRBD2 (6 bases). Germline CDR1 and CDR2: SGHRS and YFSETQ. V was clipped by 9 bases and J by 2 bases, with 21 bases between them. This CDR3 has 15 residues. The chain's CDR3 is CATSIRGSTPYEQYF. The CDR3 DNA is TGCGCCACCTCTATCCGGGGGAGTACCCCCTACGAGCAGTACTTC.

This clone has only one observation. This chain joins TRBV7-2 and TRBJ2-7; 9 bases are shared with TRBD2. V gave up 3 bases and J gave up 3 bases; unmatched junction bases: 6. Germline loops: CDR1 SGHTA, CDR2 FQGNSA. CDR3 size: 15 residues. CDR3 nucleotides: TGTGCCAGCAGCTTGAGGACTAGCGACTTCTACGAGCAGTACTTC. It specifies CASSLRTSDFYEQYF.

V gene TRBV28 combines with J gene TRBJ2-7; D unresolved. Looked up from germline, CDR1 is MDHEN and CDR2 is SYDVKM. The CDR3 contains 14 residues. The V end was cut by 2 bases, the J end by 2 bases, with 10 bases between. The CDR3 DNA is TGTGCCAGCAGTTTACAGAACAGACCCTACGAGCAGTACTTC. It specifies CASSLQNRPYEQYF.

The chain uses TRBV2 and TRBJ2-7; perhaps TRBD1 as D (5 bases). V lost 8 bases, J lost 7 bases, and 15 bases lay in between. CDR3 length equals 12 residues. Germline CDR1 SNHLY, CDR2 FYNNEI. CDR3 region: CASSRASEEQYF. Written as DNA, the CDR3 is TGTGCCAGCTCCAGGGCCTCTGAAGAGCAGTACTTC.

The CDR3 DNA is TGTGCCTGGAGTGTGATATTGGGGGAGCAGTACTTC. Amino acids: CAWSVILGEQYF. This chain links TRBV30 with TRBJ2-7; D ambiguous. The V and J ends lost 0 bases and 7 bases respectively, with 10 bases between them. The CDR3 has 12 amino acids. Germline CDR1 is GTSNPN and CDR2 is SVGIG (reference sequence).

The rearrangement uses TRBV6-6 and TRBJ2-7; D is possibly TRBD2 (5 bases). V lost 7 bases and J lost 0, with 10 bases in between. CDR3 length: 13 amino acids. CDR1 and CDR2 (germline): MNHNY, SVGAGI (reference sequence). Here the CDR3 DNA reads TGTGCCAGCACCGGGGAGAGCTCCTACGAGCAGTACTTC. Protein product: CASTGESSYEQYF.

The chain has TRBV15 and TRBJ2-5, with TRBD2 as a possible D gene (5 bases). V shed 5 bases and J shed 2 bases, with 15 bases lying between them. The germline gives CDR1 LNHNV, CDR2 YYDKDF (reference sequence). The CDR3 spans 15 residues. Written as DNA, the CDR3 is TGTGCCACCAGCCCCACGGTGTGGGAGCAAGAGACCCAGTACTTC. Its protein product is CATSPTVWEQETQYF.

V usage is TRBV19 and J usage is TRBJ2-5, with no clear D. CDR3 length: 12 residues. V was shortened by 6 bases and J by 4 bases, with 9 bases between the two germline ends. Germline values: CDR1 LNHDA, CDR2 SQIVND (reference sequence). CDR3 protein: CASSTHGETQYF. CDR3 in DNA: TGTGCCAGTAGCACCCACGGAGAGACCCAGTACTTC.

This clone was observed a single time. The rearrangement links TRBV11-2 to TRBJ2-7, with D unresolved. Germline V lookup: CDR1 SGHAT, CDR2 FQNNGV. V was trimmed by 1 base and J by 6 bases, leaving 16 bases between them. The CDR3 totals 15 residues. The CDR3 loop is CASSLVAGILREQYF. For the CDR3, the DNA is TGTGCCAGCAGCTTAGTGGCAGGAATTCTTCGCGAGCAGTACTTC.

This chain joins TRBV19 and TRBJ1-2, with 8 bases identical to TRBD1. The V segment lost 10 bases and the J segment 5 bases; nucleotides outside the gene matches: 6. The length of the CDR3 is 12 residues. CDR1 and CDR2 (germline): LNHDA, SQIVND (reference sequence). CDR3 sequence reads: CATSGGGYGYTF. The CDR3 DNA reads TGTGCCACCTCAGGGGGCGGTTATGGCTACACCTTC.

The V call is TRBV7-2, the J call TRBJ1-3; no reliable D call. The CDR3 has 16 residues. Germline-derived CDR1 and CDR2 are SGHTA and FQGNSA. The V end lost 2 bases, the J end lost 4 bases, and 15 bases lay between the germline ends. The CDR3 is CASSLWRRSGGNTIYF. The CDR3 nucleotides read TGTGCCAGCAGCTTATGGCGCAGGTCAGGAGGAAACACCATATATTTT.

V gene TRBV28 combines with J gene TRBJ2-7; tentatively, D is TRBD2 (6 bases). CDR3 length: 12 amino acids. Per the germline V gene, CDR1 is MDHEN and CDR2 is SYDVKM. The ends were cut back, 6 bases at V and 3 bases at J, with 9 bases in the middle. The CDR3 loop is CASSWGVYEQYF. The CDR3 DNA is TGTGCCAGCAGCTGGGGGGTCTACGAGCAGTACTTC.

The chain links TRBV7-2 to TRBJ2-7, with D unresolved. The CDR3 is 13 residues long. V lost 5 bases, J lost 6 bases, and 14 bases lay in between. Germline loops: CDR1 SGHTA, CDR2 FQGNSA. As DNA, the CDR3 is TGTGCCAGCAGCCCCCCTTCAGCCTTCGAGCAGTACTTC. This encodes CASSPPSAFEQYF.

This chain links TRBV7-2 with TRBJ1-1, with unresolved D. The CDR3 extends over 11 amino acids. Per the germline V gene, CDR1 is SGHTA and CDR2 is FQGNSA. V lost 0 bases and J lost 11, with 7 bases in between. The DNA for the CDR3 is TGTGCCAGCAGCTTAGCTGGACGCGCTTTCTTT. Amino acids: CASSLAGRAFF.

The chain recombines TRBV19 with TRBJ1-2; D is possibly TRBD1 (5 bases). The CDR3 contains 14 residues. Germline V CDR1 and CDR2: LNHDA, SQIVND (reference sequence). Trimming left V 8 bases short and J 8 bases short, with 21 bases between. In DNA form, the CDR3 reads TGTGCCAGTCAGTCAACTAGGCAGGGTTTCGGCTACACCTTC. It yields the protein CASQSTRQGFGYTF. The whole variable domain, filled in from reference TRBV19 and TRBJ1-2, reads DGGITQSPKYLFRKEGQNVTLSCEQNLNHDAMYWYRQDPGQGLRLIYYSQIVNDFQKGDIAEGYSVSREKKESFPLTVTSAQKNPTAFYLCASQSTRQGFGYTFGSGTRLTVV.

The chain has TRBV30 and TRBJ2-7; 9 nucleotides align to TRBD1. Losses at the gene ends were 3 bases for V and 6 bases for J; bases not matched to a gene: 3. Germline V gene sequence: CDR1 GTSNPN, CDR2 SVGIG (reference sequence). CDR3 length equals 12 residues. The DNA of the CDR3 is TGTGCCTGGAGCGAGACAGGGGGCGAGCAGTACTTC. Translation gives CAWSETGGEQYF.

For the CDR3, the DNA is TGTGCCAGCAGTGTTACCCAGGGGGCGCTGGACAATGAGCAGTTCTTC. The encoded protein is CASSVTQGALDNEQFF. The chain has TRBV28 and TRBJ2-1; TRBD1 matches 8 bases. V lost 5 bases to trimming and J lost 5 bases; unmatched junction nucleotides: 11. CDR1 is MDHEN and CDR2 is SYDVKM in the germline V gene. The CDR3 is made up of 16 amino acids.

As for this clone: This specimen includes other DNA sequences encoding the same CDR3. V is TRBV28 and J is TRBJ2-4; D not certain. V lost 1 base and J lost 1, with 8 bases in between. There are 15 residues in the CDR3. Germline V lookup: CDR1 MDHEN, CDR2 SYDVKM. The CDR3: CASSLSSLAKNIQYF. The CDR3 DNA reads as TGTGCCAGCAGTTTATCCAGTCTTGCCAAAAACATTCAGTACTTC.

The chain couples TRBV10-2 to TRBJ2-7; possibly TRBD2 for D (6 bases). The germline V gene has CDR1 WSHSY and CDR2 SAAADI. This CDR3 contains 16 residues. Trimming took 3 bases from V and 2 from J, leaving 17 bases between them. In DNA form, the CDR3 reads TGCGCCAGCAGTGACCCCGCCCGGACGGGAGCCTACGAGCAGTACTTC. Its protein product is CASSDPARTGAYEQYF.

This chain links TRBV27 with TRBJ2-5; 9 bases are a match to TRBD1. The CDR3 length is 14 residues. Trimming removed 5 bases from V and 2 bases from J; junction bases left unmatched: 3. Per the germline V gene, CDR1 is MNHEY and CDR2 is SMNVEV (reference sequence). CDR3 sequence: CASSNGQGQETQYF. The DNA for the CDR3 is TGTGCCAGCAGTAACGGACAGGGGCAAGAGACCCAGTACTTC.

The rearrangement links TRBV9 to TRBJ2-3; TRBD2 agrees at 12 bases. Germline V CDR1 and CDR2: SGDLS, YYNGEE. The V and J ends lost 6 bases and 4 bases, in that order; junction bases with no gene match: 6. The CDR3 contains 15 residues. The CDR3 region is CASTRLAGVSDTQYF. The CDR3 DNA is TGTGCCAGCACCAGACTAGCGGGAGTGTCAGATACGCAGTATTTT.

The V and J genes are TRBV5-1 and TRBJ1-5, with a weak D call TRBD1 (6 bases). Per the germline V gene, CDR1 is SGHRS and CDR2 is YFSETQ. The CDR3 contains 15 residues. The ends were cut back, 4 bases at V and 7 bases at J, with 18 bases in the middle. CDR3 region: CASSTGGGRDQPQHF. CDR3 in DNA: TGCGCCAGCAGCACTGGGGGGGGCCGGGACCAGCCCCAGCATTTT.